The source of this T cell receptor beta chain is a study of T cell responses to AZD1222 COVID-19 vaccine. Sequencing was performed with immunoSEQ multiplex PCR; in TCRdb, only in-frame clones are kept and a portion is missing. This sample carries 150,000 to 200,000 clones, 85% to 95% of them seen once, and the ten largest clones take more than 9%. Study-level findings and limits: With two AZD1222 doses given, Spike-specific TCR breadth and depth both rose. In all cases, repertoires were sampled only after the peak T cell response.

The ends were cut back, 1 base at V and 6 bases at J, with 8 bases in the middle. Germline V gene sequence: CDR1 LGHNT, CDR2 FRNRAP. This CDR3 has 13 amino acids. Concerning this clone itself: As yet, its antigen is unknown.

The chain employs TRBV12-5 and TRBJ2-3, with D unresolved. Sequences were derived from peripheral blood, sampled on day 0 of AZD1222 vaccination. The origin of this receptor is an adult in good health. The CDR3 DNA reads as TGTGCTAGTGGTTTGGATAGCCTCGATACGCAGTATTTT. Protein product: CASGLDSLDTQYF.